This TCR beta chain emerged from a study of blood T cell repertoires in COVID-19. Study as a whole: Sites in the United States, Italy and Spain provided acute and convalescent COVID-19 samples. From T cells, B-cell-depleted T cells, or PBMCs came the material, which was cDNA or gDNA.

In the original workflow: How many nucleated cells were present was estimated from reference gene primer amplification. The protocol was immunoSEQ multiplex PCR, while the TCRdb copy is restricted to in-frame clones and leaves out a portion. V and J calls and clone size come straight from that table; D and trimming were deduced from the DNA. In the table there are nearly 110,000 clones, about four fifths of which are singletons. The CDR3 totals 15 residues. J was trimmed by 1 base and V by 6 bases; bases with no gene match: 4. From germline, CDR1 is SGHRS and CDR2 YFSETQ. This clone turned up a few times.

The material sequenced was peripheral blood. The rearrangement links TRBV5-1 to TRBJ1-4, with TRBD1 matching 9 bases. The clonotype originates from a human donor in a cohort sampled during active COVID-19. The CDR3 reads CASTGQGQTNEKLFF. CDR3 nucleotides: TGCGCCAGCACAGGACAGGGGCAAACTAATGAAAAACTGTTTTTT.